The sequence of this T cell receptor (beta chain) was determined in a study of cytomegalovirus exposure and HLA in healthy donors. Primers for the PCR totalled 60 Vbeta and 13 Jbeta. The repertoire was sequenced with immunoSEQ multiplex PCR; TCRdb's copy has only in-frame clones and lacks some. The table has about 130,000 clones, about three quarters seen once. The germline V and J ends were trimmed by 8 bases and 8 bases, with 13 bases remaining between them. The germline CDR1 and CDR2 sequences are LNHDA and SQIVND (reference sequence). This CDR3 region has 13 residues. J is TRBJ1-6 and V is TRBV19; perhaps TRBD1 as D (5 bases). The sample comprised PBMCs. The TCR originated in a middle-aged man in good health and CMV-seropositive. CDR3 DNA sequence: TGTGCCAGTTCCAAGGGGCAGGATTCACCCCTCCACTTT. Encoded protein: CASSKGQDSPLHF.